This T cell receptor (beta chain) stems from a study of Ad26.COV2.S vaccination and SARS-CoV-2 variants. Study summary: As a participant in COV1001, the donor was in the Ad26.COV2.S trial arm. Into the muscle, Ad26.COV2.S was dosed once or twice, 56 days apart.

Findings and caveats of the study: It was reported that spike-specific CD8+ and CD4+ T cell responses were substantially broad after vaccination.

The treatment denotes: some 20 received Ad26.COV2.S at low or high dose, single or two shots; about 5 received placebo; per-sample allocation not given. Day 63 following the first vaccine or placebo injection was when the samples were taken. In the vaccine, an Ad26 vector expressed the SARS-CoV-2 spike of the Wuhan strain. Sequencing used immunoSEQ multiplex PCR; TCRdb keeps in-frame clones, though not all of them. The table lists roughly 330,000 clones, 90% of them singletons. With respect to this clone: Its target is not known.

The TCR sequence derives from a person between 18 and 65 years old who received the Ad26.COV2.S COVID-19 vaccine or a placebo. Material: peripheral blood, obtained in a trial of Ad26.COV2.S vaccine versus placebo.

The CDR3 DNA is TGTGCCAGCCGACCTTGGGCTAGCGGATACAATGAGCAGTTCTTC. It specifies CASRPWASGYNEQFF. The V and J genes are TRBV25-1 and TRBJ2-1; TRBD2 matches 7 bases. The CDR3 runs 15 residues. Trimming at V came to 8 bases and at J to 4 bases, leaving 11 bases not matched to a gene. The V gene's germline CDR1 is MGHDK and CDR2 SYGVNS.